Listed here are 22 T cell receptor beta chains from one sample, sequenced in a study of T cell responses to AZD1222 COVID-19 vaccine. TCRdb's table, derived via immunoSEQ multiplex PCR, lists solely in-frame clones and lacks some. The repertoire has over 100,000 clones, 80% to 95% of them found once; the top ten carry approximately 4.2%. This specimen consisted of peripheral blood, obtained on day 0 of AZD1222 vaccination. These receptors came from an adult in good health.

This clone was recorded once. The chain uses TRBV4-1 and TRBJ1-4; 8 positions agree with TRBD1. V lost 5 bases to trimming and J lost 7 bases; unmatched junction nucleotides: 3. Germline values: CDR1 MGHRA, CDR2 YSYEKL. The CDR3 length is 13 residues. The CDR3, as DNA: TGCGCCAGCAGCGGACAGGGAAGTGAAAAACTGTTTTTT. Its protein product is CASSGQGSEKLFF.

The chain joins TRBV19 to TRBJ2-3; 8 bases fit TRBD1. The J segment lost 5 bases and the V segment lost 10 bases, leaving 11 bases of the junction unmatched. The CDR3 contains 14 residues. Germline V gene lookup returns CDR1 LNHDA and CDR2 SQIVND (reference sequence). Here the CDR3 DNA reads TGTGCCACCCGACAGGGGTGGGGGATAGATACGCAGTATTTT. It codes for CATRQGWGIDTQYF.

This clone was seen only a few times. This sequence joins TRBV2 and TRBJ2-7; D is ambiguous. The V gene's germline CDR1 is SNHLY and CDR2 FYNNEI. The CDR3 spans 21 residues. V was clipped by 1 base and J by 0 bases, with 28 bases between them. The CDR3 region is CASSEVYIGVKATRSSYEQYF. CDR3 coding DNA: TGTGCCAGCAGTGAAGTATATATCGGTGTGAAAGCTACCAGGAGCTCCTACGAGCAGTACTTC.

This clone was seen more than once but under ten times. The chain combines TRBV5-1 with TRBJ2-1; 7 nucleotides agree with TRBD2. The CDR3 covers 15 residues. The junction had 9 bases not matched to a gene; V was cut back by 1 base and J by 8 bases. CDR1 is SGHRS, CDR2 YFSETQ, per germline. The CDR3 DNA sequence: TGCGCCAGCAGCTTGAGGCGCGGGGCGGGGGATGAGCAGTTCTTC. Protein: CASSLRRGAGDEQFF.

V gene TRBV27 combines with J gene TRBJ2-7; D is perhaps TRBD1 (5 bases). V was shortened by 5 bases and J by 6 bases, with 14 bases between the two germline ends. The CDR3 loop spans 13 amino acids. Per germline, CDR1 MNHEY and CDR2 SMNVEV (reference sequence). CDR3 nucleotides: TGTGCCAGCAGTCGACAGTCAGTTAGCGAGCAGTACTTC. Translated: CASSRQSVSEQYF.

The CDR3 DNA reads as TGTGCCAGCAGTCCCCGGACAGGGGGCTACCTGTTGGACACTGAAGCTTTCTTT. The encoded protein is CASSPRTGGYLLDTEAFF. This sequence joins TRBV28 and TRBJ1-1; the match to TRBD1 covers 11 bases. Germline V gene lookup returns CDR1 MDHEN and CDR2 SYDVKM. V was pared by 5 bases and J by 3 bases, with 14 bases of the junction left unmatched. This CDR3 spans 18 amino acids.

The chain links TRBV3-1 (or the pseudogene TRBV3-2) to TRBJ1-2; D is perhaps TRBD1 (5 bases). Germline CDR1 reads LGHDT; CDR2 reads YNNKEL (reference sequence). CDR3 size: 14 residues. V was cut by 4 bases and J by 5 bases, with 14 bases left in between. The CDR3: CASSLHGGDYGYTF. The CDR3 coding sequence is TGTGCCAGCAGCCTTCATGGGGGGGATTATGGCTACACCTTC.

This sequence joins TRBV19 and TRBJ2-1, with D possibly TRBD2 on 6 matching bases. The V end was cut by 3 bases, the J end by 2 bases, with 14 bases between. In germline, CDR1 is LNHDA, CDR2 SQIVND (reference sequence). This CDR3 contains 16 residues. CDR3 coding DNA: TGTGCCAGTAGTATCATGGGGGGAAGGACCTACAATGAGCAGTTCTTC. This codes for CASSIMGGRTYNEQFF.

The rearrangement uses TRBV6-1 and TRBJ1-1, with D hard to call. Germline CDR1 MNHNS, CDR2 SASEGT. Trimming took 0 bases from V and 8 from J, leaving 16 bases between them. The CDR3 is 15 residues long. This CDR3 is CASSEASAGQKEAFF. The CDR3 DNA reads TGTGCCAGCAGTGAAGCCAGCGCAGGCCAAAAAGAAGCTTTCTTT.

CDR3 sequence reads: CASSGEDRGYGYTF. The CDR3 DNA reads TGTGCCAGCAGCGGAGAGGACAGGGGCTATGGCTACACCTTC. This rearrangement joins TRBV9 to TRBJ1-2, with 9 bases aligning to TRBD1. Losses at the gene ends were 3 bases for V and 4 bases for J; bases not matched to a gene: 4. This CDR3 has 14 amino acids. Germline lookup yields CDR1 SGDLS and CDR2 YYNGEE.

This chain links TRBV11-2 with TRBJ1-5; 7 bases line up with TRBD1. Per the germline V gene, CDR1 is SGHAT and CDR2 is FQNNGV. Trimming took 1 base from V and 5 from J; bases not matched to a gene: 14. This CDR3 is 18 amino acids long. CDR3 nucleotides: TGTGCCAGCAGCTTAGTACAGACCCACAGGGGTAGGGATCAGCCCCAGCATTTT. Amino acid sequence: CASSLVQTHRGRDQPQHF.

The V gene is TRBV19, the J gene TRBJ2-1; 12 bases agree with TRBD2. Trimming cost V 6 bases and J 5 bases; bases outside gene matches: 5. Germline V gene sequence: CDR1 LNHDA, CDR2 SQIVND (reference sequence). The CDR3 sequence is 15 residues long. Here the CDR3 reads CASSPLAGGNNEQFF. CDR3 bases: TGTGCCAGTAGCCCACTAGCGGGGGGCAACAATGAGCAGTTCTTC.

On this clone itself: Other DNA sequences in this sample translate to the same CDR3. The chain is built from TRBV18 and TRBJ1-2; no reliable D call. Per germline, CDR1 KGHSH and CDR2 LQKENI. The CDR3 spans 12 residues. The ends were cut back, 2 bases at V and 6 bases at J, with 7 bases in the middle. The CDR3 here is CASSPLTDGYTF. The CDR3 DNA sequence: TGTGCCAGCTCACCATTAACAGATGGCTACACCTTC.

The chain combines TRBV6-1 with TRBJ2-2, with D maybe TRBD2 (5 bases). Germline V CDR1 and CDR2: MNHNS, SASEGT. CDR3 size: 15 residues. Trimming left V 2 bases short and J 4 bases short, with 11 bases between. This chain's CDR3 is CASSEQRQITGELFF. The DNA for the CDR3 is TGTGCCAGCAGTGAACAGCGGCAGATCACCGGGGAGCTGTTTTTT.

This clone was detected only once. The gene calls are TRBV6-2 or TRBV6-3 and TRBJ1-2; D not resolved. Germline V gives CDR1 MNHEY, CDR2 SVGEGT. CDR3 size: 15 residues. V lost 0 bases and J 0 bases, leaving 8 bases between the germline ends. In DNA, the CDR3 is TGTGCCAGCAGTTACTCGACCGGTGCTAACTATGGCTACACCTTC. Its protein is CASSYSTGANYGYTF.

This chain joins TRBV7-9 and TRBJ2-7; a weak D match, TRBD2 (5 bases). The CDR3 is 11 residues long. CDR1 SEHNR and CDR2 FQNEAQ come from the germline V gene (reference sequence). Trimming pared 4 bases from V and 6 bases from J, leaving 7 bases between. In nucleotides, the CDR3 is TGTGCCAGCAGCTCCGGAGGCGAGCAGTACTTC. This sequence encodes CASSSGGEQYF.

The chain joins TRBV7-3 to TRBJ2-7; D is possibly TRBD1 (6 bases). The length of the CDR3 is 16 residues. The V end was cut by 6 bases, the J end by 1 base, with 19 bases between. The germline gives CDR1 SGHTA, CDR2 FQGTGA. CDR3: CASSPVGRGRSYEQYF. The CDR3 DNA follows: TGTGCCAGCAGTCCAGTGGGCAGGGGTCGATCCTACGAGCAGTACTTC.

V usage is TRBV4-3 and J usage is TRBJ1-1, with D perhaps TRBD1 (5 bases). The CDR3 loop spans 15 amino acids. Trimming removed 0 bases from V and 3 bases from J, with 11 bases in between. Germline CDR1 reads LGHNA; CDR2 reads YSLEER. CDR3 region: CASSQDHRDYTEAFF. The CDR3, as DNA: TGCGCCAGCAGCCAAGATCATCGGGACTACACTGAAGCTTTCTTT.

The chain is built from TRBV18 and TRBJ2-2; tentative D call: TRBD2 (5 bases). Trimming left V 2 bases short and J 1 base short, with 11 bases between. This CDR3 has 16 residues. Germline assignment: CDR1 KGHSH and CDR2 LQKENI. The CDR3 DNA is TGTGCCAGCTCACCAGAGGGCCACAGGAACACCGGGGAGCTGTTTTTT. As protein: CASSPEGHRNTGELFF.

The chain carries TRBV12-3 or TRBV12-4 and TRBJ2-1; D possibly uses TRBD1 or TRBD2 (6 bases each). The length of the CDR3 is 12 residues. V lost 8 bases and J lost 8, with 13 bases in between. In DNA, the CDR3 is TGTGCCAGCCGGGGGCCAGGTGATGAGCAGTTCTTC. Amino acids: CASRGPGDEQFF.

The chain is built from TRBV4-2 and TRBJ2-2; the D is unclear. Trimming shortened V by 0 bases and J by 4 bases, and 12 bases separated the two germline ends. The CDR3 is 16 amino acids. Germline values: CDR1 LGHNA, CDR2 YNFKEQ. The CDR3 DNA follows: TGTGCCAGCAGCCAAGAAGGAGACACTGTCACCGGGGAGCTGTTTTTT. Its protein is CASSQEGDTVTGELFF.

The chain recombines TRBV19 with TRBJ2-3, with D maybe TRBD2 (5 bases). Trimming removed 0 bases from V and 5 bases from J, with 15 bases in between. Per the germline V gene, CDR1 is LNHDA and CDR2 is SQIVND (reference sequence). This CDR3 spans 16 amino acids. The chain's CDR3 is CASSIDGRAGLDTQYF. The CDR3 DNA reads as TGTGCCAGTAGTATAGATGGGCGGGCAGGACTAGATACGCAGTATTTT.